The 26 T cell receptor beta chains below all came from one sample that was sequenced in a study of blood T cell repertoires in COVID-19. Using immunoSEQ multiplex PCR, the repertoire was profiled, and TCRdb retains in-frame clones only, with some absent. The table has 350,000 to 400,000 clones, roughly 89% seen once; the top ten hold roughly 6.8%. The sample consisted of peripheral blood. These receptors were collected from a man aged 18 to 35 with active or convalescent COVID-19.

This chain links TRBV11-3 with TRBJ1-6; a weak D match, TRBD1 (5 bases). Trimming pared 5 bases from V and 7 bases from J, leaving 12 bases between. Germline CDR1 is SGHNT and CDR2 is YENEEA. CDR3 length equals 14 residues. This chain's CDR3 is CASSGGTGNSPLHF. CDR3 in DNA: TGTGCCAGCAGCGGGGGGACGGGGAATTCACCCCTCCACTTT.

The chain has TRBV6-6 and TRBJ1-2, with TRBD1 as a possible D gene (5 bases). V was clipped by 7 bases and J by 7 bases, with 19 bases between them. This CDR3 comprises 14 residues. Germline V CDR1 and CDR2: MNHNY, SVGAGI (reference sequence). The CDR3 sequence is CASISGQSASGYTF. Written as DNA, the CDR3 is TGTGCCAGCATCTCAGGGCAGAGTGCATCTGGCTACACCTTC.

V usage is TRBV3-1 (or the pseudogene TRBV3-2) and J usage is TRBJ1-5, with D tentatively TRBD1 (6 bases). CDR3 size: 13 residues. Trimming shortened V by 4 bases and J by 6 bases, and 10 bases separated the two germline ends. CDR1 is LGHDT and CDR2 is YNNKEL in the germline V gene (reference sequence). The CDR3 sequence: CASSRGTRQPQHF. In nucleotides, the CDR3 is TGTGCCAGCAGCCGGGGGACACGTCAGCCCCAGCATTTT.

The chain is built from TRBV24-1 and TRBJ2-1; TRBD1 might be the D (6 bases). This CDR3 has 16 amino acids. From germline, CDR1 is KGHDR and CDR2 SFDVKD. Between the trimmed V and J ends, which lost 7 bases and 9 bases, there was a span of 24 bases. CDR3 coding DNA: TGTGCCACCAGCCGAACCGGGACACCGGTCGGAGTTGAGCAGTTCTTC. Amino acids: CATSRTGTPVGVEQFF.

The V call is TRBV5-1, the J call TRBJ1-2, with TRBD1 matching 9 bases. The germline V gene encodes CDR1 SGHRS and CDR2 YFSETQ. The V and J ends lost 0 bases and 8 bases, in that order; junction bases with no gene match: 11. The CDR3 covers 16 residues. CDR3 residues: CASSLGRTGTGTGYTF. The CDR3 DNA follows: TGCGCCAGCAGCTTGGGGCGAACCGGGACAGGGACGGGCTACACCTTC.

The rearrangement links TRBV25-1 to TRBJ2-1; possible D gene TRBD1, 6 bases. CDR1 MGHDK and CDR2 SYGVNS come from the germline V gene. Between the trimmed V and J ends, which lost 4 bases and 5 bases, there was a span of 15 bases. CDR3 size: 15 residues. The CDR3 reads CASSAYGTPNNEQFF. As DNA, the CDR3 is TGTGCCAGCAGTGCATACGGGACACCAAACAATGAGCAGTTCTTC.

The CDR3, as DNA: TGCGCCAGCAGCAGCGGACGGATTGCAACTAATGAAAAACTGTTTTTT. This sequence encodes CASSSGRIATNEKLFF. V and J are TRBV5-1 and TRBJ1-4; D gene ambiguous. Deletions cut 4 bases from V and 0 bases from J, with 13 bases between. Germline values: CDR1 SGHRS, CDR2 YFSETQ. This CDR3 has 16 residues. The full variable domain, completed using reference TRBV5-1 and TRBJ1-4, is KAGVTQTPRYLIKTRGQQVTLSCSPISGHRSVSWYQQTPGQGLQFLFEYFSETQRNKGNFPGRFSGRQFSNSRSEMNVSTLELGDSALYLCASSSGRIATNEKLFFGSGTQLSVL.

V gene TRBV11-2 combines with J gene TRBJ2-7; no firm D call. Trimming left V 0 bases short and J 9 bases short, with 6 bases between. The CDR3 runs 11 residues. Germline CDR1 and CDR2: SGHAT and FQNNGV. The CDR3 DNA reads TGTGCCAGCAGCTTAGATGAGCGGCAGTACTTC. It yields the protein CASSLDERQYF.

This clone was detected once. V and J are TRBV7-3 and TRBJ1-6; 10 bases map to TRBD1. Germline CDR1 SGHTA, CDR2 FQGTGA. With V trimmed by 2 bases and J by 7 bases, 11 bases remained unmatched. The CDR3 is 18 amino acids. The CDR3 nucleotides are TGTGCCAGCAGCTTATATGGGCGGGGACAGGGGATCAATTCACCCCTCCACTTT. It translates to CASSLYGRGQGINSPLHF.

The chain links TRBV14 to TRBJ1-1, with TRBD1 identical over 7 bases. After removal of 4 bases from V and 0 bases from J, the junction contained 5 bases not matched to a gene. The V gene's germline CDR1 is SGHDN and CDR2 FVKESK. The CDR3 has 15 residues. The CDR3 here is CASSPGQSMNTEAFF. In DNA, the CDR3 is TGTGCCAGCAGCCCGGGACAGTCAATGAACACTGAAGCTTTCTTT.

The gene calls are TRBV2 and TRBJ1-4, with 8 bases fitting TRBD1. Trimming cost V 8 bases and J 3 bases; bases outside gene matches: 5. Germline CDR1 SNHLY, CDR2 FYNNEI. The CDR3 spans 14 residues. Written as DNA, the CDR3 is TGTGCCAGCGTTCAGGGGGCTTCTAATGAAAAACTGTTTTTT. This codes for CASVQGASNEKLFF.

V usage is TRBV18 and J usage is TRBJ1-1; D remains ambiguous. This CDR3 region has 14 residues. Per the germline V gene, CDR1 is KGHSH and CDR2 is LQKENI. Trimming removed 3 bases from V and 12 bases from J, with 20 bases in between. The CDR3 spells CASSPTPAPEETFF. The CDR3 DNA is TGTGCCAGCTCACCGACGCCCGCTCCAGAGGAGACTTTCTTT.

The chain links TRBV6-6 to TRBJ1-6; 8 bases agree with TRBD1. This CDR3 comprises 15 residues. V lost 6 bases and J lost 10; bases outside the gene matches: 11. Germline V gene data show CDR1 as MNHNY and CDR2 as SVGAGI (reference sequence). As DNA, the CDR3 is TGTGCCAGCAGAACCGGACAGGGATCTTGGTCACCCCTCCACTTT. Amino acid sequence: CASRTGQGSWSPLHF.

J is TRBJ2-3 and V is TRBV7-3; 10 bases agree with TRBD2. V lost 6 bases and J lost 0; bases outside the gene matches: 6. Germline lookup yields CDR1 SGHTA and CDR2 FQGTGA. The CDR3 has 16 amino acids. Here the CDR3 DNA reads TGTGCCAGCAGTCTAGCGGGGGCCACTAGCACAGATACGCAGTATTTT. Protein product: CASSLAGATSTDTQYF. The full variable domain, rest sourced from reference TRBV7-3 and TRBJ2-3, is GAGVSQTPSNKVTEKGKYVELRCDPISGHTALYWYRQSLGQGPEFLIYFQGTGAADDSGLPNDRFFAVRPEGSVSTLKIQRTERGDSAVYLCASSLAGATSTDTQYFGPGTRLTVL.

This chain's CDR3 is CASSQELEWGNTIYF. The CDR3 coding sequence is TGCGCCAGCAGCCAAGAATTAGAGTGGGGAAACACCATATATTTT. The chain combines TRBV4-3 with TRBJ1-3; unclear D gene. The CDR3 is 15 amino acids. The germline V and J ends were trimmed by 0 bases and 4 bases, with 10 bases remaining between them. The germline gives CDR1 LGHNA, CDR2 YSLEER.

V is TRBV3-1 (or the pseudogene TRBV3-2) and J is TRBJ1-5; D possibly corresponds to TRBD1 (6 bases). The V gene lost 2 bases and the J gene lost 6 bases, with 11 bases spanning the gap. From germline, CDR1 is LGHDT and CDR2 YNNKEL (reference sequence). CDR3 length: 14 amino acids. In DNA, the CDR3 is TGTGCCAGCAGCCAATCGGGGGGCGTTCAGCCCCAGCATTTT. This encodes CASSQSGGVQPQHF.

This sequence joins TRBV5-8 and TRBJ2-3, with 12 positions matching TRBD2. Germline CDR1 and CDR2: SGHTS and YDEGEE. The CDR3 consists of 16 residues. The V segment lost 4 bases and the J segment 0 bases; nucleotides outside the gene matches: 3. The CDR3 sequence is CASSPGTSGSTDTQYF. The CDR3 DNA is TGTGCCAGCAGCCCGGGGACTAGCGGGAGCACAGATACGCAGTATTTT.

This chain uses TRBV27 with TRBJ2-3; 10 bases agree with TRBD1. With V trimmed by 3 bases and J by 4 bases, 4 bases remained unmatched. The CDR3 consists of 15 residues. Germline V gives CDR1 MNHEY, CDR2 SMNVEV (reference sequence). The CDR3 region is CASSFMTGGSDTQYF. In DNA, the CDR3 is TGTGCCAGCAGTTTCATGACAGGGGGCTCAGATACGCAGTATTTT.

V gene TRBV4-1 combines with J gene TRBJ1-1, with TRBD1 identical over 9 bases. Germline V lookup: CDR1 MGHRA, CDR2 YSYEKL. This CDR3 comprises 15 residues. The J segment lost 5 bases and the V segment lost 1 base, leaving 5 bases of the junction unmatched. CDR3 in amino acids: CASSQVGTGFTEAFF. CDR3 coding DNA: TGCGCCAGCAGCCAAGTCGGGACAGGGTTTACTGAAGCTTTCTTT.

The CDR3 DNA is TGTGCCAGCAGTATCGTAGGGGGTCCTAGTTCACCCCTCCACTTT. Translating gives CASSIVGGPSSPLHF. This sequence joins TRBV28 and TRBJ1-6, with TRBD1 as a possible D gene (6 bases). Trimming took 5 bases from V and 9 from J, leaving 17 bases between them. Germline-derived CDR1 and CDR2 are MDHEN and SYDVKM. CDR3 size: 15 residues.

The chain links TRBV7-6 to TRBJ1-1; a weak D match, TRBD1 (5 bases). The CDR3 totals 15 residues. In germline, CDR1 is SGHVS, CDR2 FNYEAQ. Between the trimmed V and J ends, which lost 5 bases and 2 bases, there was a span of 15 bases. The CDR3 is CASSPRVQINTEAFF. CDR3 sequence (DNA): TGTGCCAGCAGCCCCAGGGTTCAAATCAACACTGAAGCTTTCTTT.

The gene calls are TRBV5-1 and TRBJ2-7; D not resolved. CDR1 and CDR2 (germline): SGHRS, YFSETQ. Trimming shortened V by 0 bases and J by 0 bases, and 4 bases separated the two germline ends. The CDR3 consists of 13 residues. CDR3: CASSLAGSYEQYF. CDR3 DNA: TGCGCCAGCAGCTTGGCCGGCTCCTACGAGCAGTACTTC.

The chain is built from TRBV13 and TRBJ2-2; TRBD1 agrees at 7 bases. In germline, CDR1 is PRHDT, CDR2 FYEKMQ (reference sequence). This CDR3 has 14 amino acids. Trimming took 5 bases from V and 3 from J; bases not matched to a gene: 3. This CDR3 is CASSATGDTGELFF. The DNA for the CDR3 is TGTGCCAGCAGCGCAACAGGGGACACCGGGGAGCTGTTTTTT.

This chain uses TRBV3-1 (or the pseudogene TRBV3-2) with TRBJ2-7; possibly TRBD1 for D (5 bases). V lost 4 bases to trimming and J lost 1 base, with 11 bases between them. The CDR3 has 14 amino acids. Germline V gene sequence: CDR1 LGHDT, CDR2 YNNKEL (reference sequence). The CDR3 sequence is CASSPEDSSYEQYF. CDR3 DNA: TGTGCCAGCAGCCCCGAAGACAGTTCCTACGAGCAGTACTTC.

The chain's CDR3 is CATTGPGNTEAFF. CDR3 nucleotides: TGTGCCACAACAGGGCCAGGGAACACTGAAGCTTTCTTT. V usage is TRBV24-1 and J usage is TRBJ1-1; D is possibly TRBD1 (6 bases). The V gene's germline CDR1 is KGHDR and CDR2 SFDVKD. There are 13 residues in the CDR3. The V end lost 10 bases, the J end lost 1 base, and 12 bases lay between the germline ends.

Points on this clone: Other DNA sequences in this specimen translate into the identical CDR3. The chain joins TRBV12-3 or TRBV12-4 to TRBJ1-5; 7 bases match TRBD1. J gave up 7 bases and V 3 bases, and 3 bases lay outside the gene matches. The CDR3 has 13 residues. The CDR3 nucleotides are TGTGCCAGCAGTTTCCAGGGGGACCAGCCCCAGCATTTT. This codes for CASSFQGDQPQHF.